These T cell receptor beta chains were read from a single sample in a study of shared clonotypes between healthy human individuals. Sequencing used immunoSEQ multiplex PCR; TCRdb keeps in-frame clones, though not all of them. The sample lists about half a million clones, 79% occurring once. The sample taken for sequencing was PBMCs. These receptors all come from a woman in her forties in good health. Some clones in this sample may be carry-over from other donors' samples. The CDR3 runs from the conserved cysteine through the conserved F or W. The order of the fields is J gene, D gene, V gene, clone size, CDR3 protein, CDR3 DNA. A D gene is named only where the DNA matches it firmly. Only some rows state a clone size, as once, few, many or a class for expanded clones.

J gene: TRBJ1-5
D gene: NA
V gene: TRBV18
clone size: NA
CDR3 protein: CASSTGTVDNQPQHF
CDR3 DNA: TGTGCCAGTTCTACGGGGACGGTAGACAATCAGCCCCAGCATTTT

J gene: TRBJ2-7
D gene: NA
V gene: TRBV6-1
clone size: few
CDR3 protein: CATGTVSYEQYF
CDR3 DNA: TGTGCCACTGGGACGGTCTCCTACGAGCAGTACTTC

J gene: TRBJ2-7
D gene: NA
V gene: TRBV11-3
clone size: NA
CDR3 protein: CASSLDSSEQYF
CDR3 DNA: TGTGCCAGCAGTTTAGACTCCTCCGAGCAGTACTTC

J gene: TRBJ2-1
D gene: NA
V gene: TRBV4-2
clone size: NA
CDR3 protein: CASSPSAGAESSYNEQFF
CDR3 DNA: TGTGCCAGCAGCCCCTCTGCAGGAGCGGAGAGCTCCTACAATGAGCAGTTCTTC

J gene: TRBJ2-7
D gene: NA
V gene: TRBV11-2
clone size: NA
CDR3 protein: CAGRSGIWNSSSYEQYF
CDR3 DNA: TGTGCCGGCAGAAGTGGGATTTGGAACAGTAGCTCCTACGAGCAGTACTTC

J gene: TRBJ1-1
D gene: TRBD1
V gene: TRBV18
clone size: few
CDR3 protein: CASSPRQGEATEAFF
CDR3 DNA: TGTGCCAGCTCACCCCGGCAGGGGGAGGCCACTGAAGCTTTCTTT

J gene: TRBJ2-5
D gene: TRBD2
V gene: TRBV29-1
clone size: NA
CDR3 protein: CSVDPSGSGETQYF
CDR3 DNA: TGCAGCGTTGACCCCAGCGGGAGCGGGGAGACCCAGTACTTC

J gene: TRBJ2-2
D gene: TRBD2
V gene: TRBV6-4
clone size: many
CDR3 protein: CASSDTGTSGDTGELFF
CDR3 DNA: TGTGCCAGCAGTGACACCGGGACTAGCGGTGACACCGGGGAGCTGTTTTTT

J gene: TRBJ1-1
D gene: NA
V gene: TRBV11-3
clone size: once
CDR3 protein: CASSLDGGATEAFF
CDR3 DNA: TGTGCCAGCAGCTTAGATGGGGGGGCCACTGAAGCTTTCTTT

J gene: TRBJ1-2
D gene: NA
V gene: TRBV6-1
clone size: NA
CDR3 protein: CASSRDGYGYTF
CDR3 DNA: TGTGCCAGCTCCCGGGACGGCTATGGCTACACCTTC

J gene: TRBJ2-7
D gene: NA
V gene: TRBV29-1
clone size: few
CDR3 protein: CSVDRALSVDEQYF
CDR3 DNA: TGCAGCGTTGACAGGGCTTTGAGCGTGGACGAGCAGTACTTC

J gene: TRBJ2-1
D gene: TRBD2
V gene: TRBV7-3
clone size: NA
CDR3 protein: CASSPLIAGGGEQFF
CDR3 DNA: TGTGCCAGCAGCCCCCTTATTGCGGGAGGGGGGGAGCAGTTCTTC

J gene: TRBJ1-5
D gene: NA
V gene: TRBV5-6
clone size: NA
CDR3 protein: CASSSLTSGTNQPQHF
CDR3 DNA: TGTGCCAGCAGCTCCTTGACATCAGGGACCAATCAGCCCCAGCATTTT

J gene: TRBJ1-1
D gene: NA
V gene: TRBV9
clone size: many
CDR3 protein: CASSPRGQTEAFF
CDR3 DNA: TGTGCCAGCAGCCCTCGAGGACAGACTGAAGCTTTCTTT

J gene: TRBJ1-2
D gene: NA
V gene: TRBV7-2
clone size: NA
CDR3 protein: CASSSRGGYGYTF
CDR3 DNA: TGTGCCAGCAGCTCAAGGGGCGGCTATGGCTACACCTTC

J gene: TRBJ1-1
D gene: TRBD1
V gene: TRBV7-2
clone size: NA
CDR3 protein: CASSAGRGRGTEAFF
CDR3 DNA: TGTGCCAGCAGCGCAGGCAGGGGGCGGGGGACTGAAGCTTTCTTT

J gene: TRBJ2-5
D gene: NA
V gene: TRBV19
clone size: once
CDR3 protein: CASSIGGGLSLETQYF
CDR3 DNA: TGTGCCAGTAGTATTGGTGGGGGGCTCAGCTTGGAGACCCAGTACTTC

J gene: TRBJ1-2
D gene: TRBD1
V gene: TRBV5-4
clone size: NA
CDR3 protein: CASSHATPDRVPGYGYTF
CDR3 DNA: TGTGCCAGCAGCCACGCCACCCCTGACAGGGTTCCTGGCTATGGCTACACCTTC

J gene: TRBJ1-5
D gene: NA
V gene: TRBV7-2
clone size: NA
CDR3 protein: CASSQDGLSGQPQHF
CDR3 DNA: TGTGCCAGCAGCCAAGATGGACTTTCAGGTCAGCCCCAGCATTTT

J gene: TRBJ2-2
D gene: TRBD2
V gene: TRBV28
clone size: many
CDR3 protein: CASWASGSGGELFF
CDR3 DNA: TGTGCCAGCTGGGCTAGCGGGAGTGGCGGGGAGCTGTTTTTT

J gene: TRBJ1-1
D gene: TRBD1
V gene: TRBV28
clone size: NA
CDR3 protein: CASGRGLTEAFF
CDR3 DNA: TGTGCCAGCGGAAGGGGGCTTACTGAAGCTTTCTTT

J gene: TRBJ2-7
D gene: NA
V gene: TRBV10-2
clone size: NA
CDR3 protein: CASSGTFPYEQYF
CDR3 DNA: TGCGCCAGCAGTGGGACCTTCCCCTACGAGCAGTACTTC

J gene: TRBJ1-2
D gene: TRBD1
V gene: TRBV7-8
clone size: NA
CDR3 protein: CASSLLQGLDGYTF
CDR3 DNA: TGTGCCAGCAGCTTATTACAGGGGCTCGATGGCTACACCTTC

J gene: TRBJ2-1
D gene: NA
V gene: TRBV7-8
clone size: once
CDR3 protein: CASSLEVHPMFF
CDR3 DNA: TGTGCCAGCAGCTTAGAAGTTCACCCCATGTTCTTC

J gene: TRBJ2-7
D gene: TRBD2
V gene: TRBV15
clone size: NA
CDR3 protein: CATSRAGGGFYEQYF
CDR3 DNA: TGTGCCACCAGCCGAGCGGGGGGAGGGTTCTACGAGCAGTACTTC

J gene: TRBJ1-4
D gene: TRBD1
V gene: TRBV6-1
clone size: NA
CDR3 protein: CASSEWYRKGQGGEKLFF
CDR3 DNA: TGTGCCAGCAGTGAATGGTATCGGAAGGGACAGGGAGGCGAAAAACTGTTTTTT

J gene: TRBJ2-3
D gene: NA
V gene: TRBV6-4
clone size: NA
CDR3 protein: CASSDSGGPDTQYF
CDR3 DNA: TGTGCCAGCAGTGACTCGGGCGGGCCAGATACGCAGTATTTT

J gene: TRBJ1-6
D gene: NA
V gene: TRBV28
clone size: NA
CDR3 protein: CASSTPTITYNSPLHF
CDR3 DNA: TGTGCCAGCAGTACCCCCACAATCACCTATAATTCACCCCTCCACTTT

J gene: TRBJ2-7
D gene: NA
V gene: TRBV29-1
clone size: NA
CDR3 protein: CSVELDTSYEQYF
CDR3 DNA: TGCAGCGTTGAATTGGATACTTCCTACGAGCAGTACTTC

J gene: TRBJ2-1
D gene: NA
V gene: TRBV28
clone size: many
CDR3 protein: CASSPVDRANEQFF
CDR3 DNA: TGTGCCAGCAGCCCTGTGGACCGGGCCAATGAGCAGTTCTTC

J gene: TRBJ1-3
D gene: NA
V gene: TRBV7-8
clone size: few
CDR3 protein: CASSLGSQGLRSGNTIYF
CDR3 DNA: TGTGCCAGCAGCTTAGGTTCACAGGGACTTCGCTCTGGAAACACCATATATTTT

J gene: TRBJ2-4
D gene: TRBD1
V gene: TRBV7-9
clone size: NA
CDR3 protein: CASSLGQGRAKNIQYF
CDR3 DNA: TGTGCCAGCAGCCTAGGACAGGGCCGAGCCAAAAACATTCAGTACTTC

J gene: TRBJ2-1
D gene: TRBD2
V gene: TRBV5-5
clone size: NA
CDR3 protein: CASSTLAGAGLHEQFF
CDR3 DNA: TGTGCCAGCAGCACCTTAGCGGGAGCGGGGTTGCATGAGCAGTTCTTC

J gene: TRBJ1-5
D gene: NA
V gene: TRBV28
clone size: NA
CDR3 protein: CASSLLLALPEPRSNQPQHF
CDR3 DNA: TGTGCCAGCAGCCTCCTTCTTGCCCTCCCTGAACCCCGCAGCAATCAGCCCCAGCATTTT

J gene: TRBJ2-7
D gene: NA
V gene: TRBV28
clone size: NA
CDR3 protein: CASSVQGRGEQYF
CDR3 DNA: TGTGCCAGCAGTGTACAGGGTAGAGGTGAGCAGTACTTC

J gene: TRBJ2-1
D gene: TRBD2
V gene: TRBV6-6
clone size: NA
CDR3 protein: CASRKTSGNYNEQFF
CDR3 DNA: TGTGCCAGCAGAAAGACTAGCGGGAACTACAATGAGCAGTTCTTC

J gene: TRBJ2-1
D gene: TRBD2
V gene: TRBV7-3
clone size: NA
CDR3 protein: CASSPLAGPYNEQFF
CDR3 DNA: TGTGCCAGCAGCCCTTTAGCGGGACCCTACAATGAGCAGTTCTTC

J gene: TRBJ1-3
D gene: NA
V gene: TRBV15
clone size: many
CDR3 protein: CATSRDAGPSGNTIYF
CDR3 DNA: TGTGCCACCAGCAGAGATGCCGGACCCTCTGGAAACACCATATATTTT

J gene: TRBJ1-1
D gene: NA
V gene: TRBV5-1
clone size: once
CDR3 protein: CASRATFGTEAFF
CDR3 DNA: TGCGCCAGCAGGGCGACATTTGGCACTGAAGCTTTCTTT

J gene: TRBJ2-3
D gene: TRBD1
V gene: TRBV27
clone size: NA
CDR3 protein: CASSLGQGETDTQYF
CDR3 DNA: TGTGCCAGCAGTTTAGGACAGGGGGAAACAGATACGCAGTATTTT

J gene: TRBJ2-6
D gene: NA
V gene: TRBV5-1
clone size: NA
CDR3 protein: CASSLGTLSGANVLTF
CDR3 DNA: TGCGCCAGCAGCCTAGGAACCTTGTCTGGGGCCAACGTCCTGACTTTC

J gene: TRBJ2-5
D gene: TRBD1
V gene: TRBV7-9
clone size: NA
CDR3 protein: CASSLGTGEETQYF
CDR3 DNA: TGTGCCAGCAGCTTGGGGACAGGGGAGGAGACCCAGTACTTC

J gene: TRBJ2-1
D gene: NA
V gene: TRBV6-5
clone size: NA
CDR3 protein: CASSDSGRYNEQFF
CDR3 DNA: TGTGCCAGCAGTGATTCCGGACGATACAATGAGCAGTTCTTC

J gene: TRBJ2-1
D gene: TRBD2
V gene: TRBV6-5
clone size: NA
CDR3 protein: CANLAGGPYEQFF
CDR3 DNA: TGTGCCAACCTAGCGGGAGGGCCCTATGAGCAGTTCTTC

J gene: TRBJ2-3
D gene: TRBD1
V gene: TRBV6-4
clone size: NA
CDR3 protein: CASSESVTGGTDTQYF
CDR3 DNA: TGTGCCAGCAGTGAATCCGTGACAGGGGGCACAGATACGCAGTATTTT

J gene: TRBJ2-7
D gene: TRBD1
V gene: TRBV7-2
clone size: few
CDR3 protein: CASRRTGTDYEQYF
CDR3 DNA: TGTGCCAGCAGAAGGACCGGGACAGACTACGAGCAGTACTTC

J gene: TRBJ2-2
D gene: NA
V gene: TRBV21-1
clone size: NA
CDR3 protein: CASSKDRGWVFF
CDR3 DNA: TGTGCCAGCAGCAAGGACAGGGGGTGGGTGTTTTTT

J gene: TRBJ2-7
D gene: NA
V gene: TRBV6-1
clone size: NA
CDR3 protein: CASSEWLQYEQYF
CDR3 DNA: TGTGCCAGCAGTGAGTGGTTACAGTACGAGCAGTACTTC

J gene: TRBJ2-4
D gene: NA
V gene: TRBV28
clone size: NA
CDR3 protein: CASNRLFGAKNIQYF
CDR3 DNA: TGTGCCAGCAACCGGCTATTTGGGGCCAAAAACATTCAGTACTTC

J gene: TRBJ1-2
D gene: NA
V gene: TRBV7-2
clone size: once
CDR3 protein: CASSLQGYGYTF
CDR3 DNA: TGTGCCAGCAGCTTACAGGGGTATGGCTACACCTTC

J gene: TRBJ1-2
D gene: NA
V gene: TRBV27
clone size: NA
CDR3 protein: CASTPRQGPIYGYTF
CDR3 DNA: TGTGCCAGCACCCCCCGGCAGGGACCCATCTATGGCTACACCTTC

J gene: TRBJ2-1
D gene: NA
V gene: TRBV5-1
clone size: NA
CDR3 protein: CASSFGRSSYNEQFF
CDR3 DNA: TGCGCCAGCAGCTTTGGACGGAGCTCCTACAATGAGCAGTTCTTC

J gene: TRBJ2-7
D gene: NA
V gene: TRBV5-4
clone size: NA
CDR3 protein: CASSTGTGGTSVPYEQYF
CDR3 DNA: TGTGCCAGCAGCACCGGGACAGGGGGGACTAGCGTACCCTACGAGCAGTACTTC

J gene: TRBJ2-3
D gene: NA
V gene: TRBV9
clone size: NA
CDR3 protein: CASSARGDPGDTQYF
CDR3 DNA: TGTGCCAGCAGCGCCCGCGGGGACCCAGGGGATACGCAGTATTTT

J gene: TRBJ2-1
D gene: NA
V gene: TRBV27
clone size: NA
CDR3 protein: CASSFSEPGNEQFF
CDR3 DNA: TGTGCCAGCAGTTTTTCCGAGCCGGGGAATGAGCAGTTCTTC

J gene: TRBJ2-1
D gene: TRBD2
V gene: TRBV7-2
clone size: NA
CDR3 protein: CASSLVASLAASYNEQFF
CDR3 DNA: TGTGCCAGCAGCTTAGTTGCTTCACTAGCGGCTTCCTACAATGAGCAGTTCTTC

J gene: TRBJ1-1
D gene: NA
V gene: TRBV13
clone size: NA
CDR3 protein: CASSLRGNYLNTEAFF
CDR3 DNA: TGTGCCAGCAGCCTTAGGGGTAATTACCTGAACACTGAAGCTTTCTTT

J gene: TRBJ2-7
D gene: TRBD2
V gene: TRBV27
clone size: NA
CDR3 protein: CASSLSGSIYEQYF
CDR3 DNA: TGTGCCAGCAGTTTAAGCGGGAGTATCTACGAGCAGTACTTC

J gene: TRBJ1-4
D gene: NA
V gene: TRBV5-5
clone size: NA
CDR3 protein: CASSLEIATNEKLFF
CDR3 DNA: TGTGCCAGCAGCTTGGAAATTGCAACTAATGAAAAACTGTTTTTT